The T cell receptor (beta chain) described here comes from a study of blood T cell repertoires in COVID-19. Study-wide background: Spain, Italy and the United States supplied samples that represented acute and convalescent COVID-19.

Germline values: CDR1 LGHNA, CDR2 YSLEER. V dropped 0 bases and J dropped 12; count of bases not matched to a gene: 9. The CDR3 has 15 amino acids. The data were produced by immunoSEQ multiplex PCR, yet TCRdb's version contains in-frame clones alone and is incomplete. The table has 250,000 to 300,000 clones, around 81% seen once. Sequencing input: peripheral blood. The sequence was collected from a woman aged 60-70 years with active or convalescent COVID-19. The gene calls are TRBV4-3 and TRBJ1-4, with 8 positions matching TRBD1. The CDR3 DNA is TGCGCCAGCAGCCAAGATACTGGGACAGGCAGAGAACTGTTTTTT. Protein: CASSQDTGTGRELFF.